This T cell receptor (beta chain) was identified during a study of T cell repertoires in cytomegalovirus infection. In its sample, this clonotype was seen many times. The antigen is not known. TCRdb processed the reads anew with MiXCR; each CDR3 protein has one entry. This sample has roughly 920,000 distinct CDR3 sequences, with 31% found just once. Germline V lookup: CDR1 SGHVS, CDR2 FQNEAQ. Trimming took off 4 bases at V and 2 bases at J, with 5 bases between the two ends. The CDR3 sequence is 12 residues long. The chain combines TRBV7-8 with TRBJ1-2; the D is unclear. The source was cultured CD8+ T cells from PBMCs, collected from culture after CMV antigen stimulation. This receptor was identified in a human donor in good health (CMV status not recorded). Some clones in this sample may be carry-over from other donors' samples. This chain's CDR3 is CASSSGNYGYTF. The CDR3, as DNA: TGTGCCAGCAGCTCCGGGAACTATGGCTACACCTTC.